Listed below are T cell receptor beta chains from one sample, sequenced in a study of radiotherapy plus CTLA-4 blockade in lung cancer. Data came from immunoSEQ multiplex PCR; TCRdb stores just in-frame clones and leaves some out. The table lists about 88,000 clones, roughly 78% of them singletons. The specimen was peripheral blood, collected from a patient treated with radiotherapy plus ipilimumab. Every receptor here comes from a human donor with non-small cell lung cancer that progressed on radiotherapy plus ipilimumab. Both conserved end residues are part of each CDR3. A D gene is named only where the DNA matches it firmly. The size of a clone is reported for some rows only, either as once, few or many, or as a class for expanded clones.

v_gene: TRBV18
d_gene: TRBD1
abundance: NA
j_gene: TRBJ1-5
CDR3nt: TGTGCCAGCTCACCAGCAGGGGGGAGCAATCAGCCCCAGCATTTT
CDR3aa: CASSPAGGSNQPQHF

v_gene: TRBV5-4
d_gene: TRBD1
abundance: NA
j_gene: TRBJ2-5
CDR3nt: TGTGCCAGCAGCAAGGACAGGGGGCGCGAGACCCAGTACTTC
CDR3aa: CASSKDRGRETQYF

v_gene: TRBV19
d_gene: NA
abundance: NA
j_gene: TRBJ2-7
CDR3nt: TGTGCCAGTAGTCCCGGCCCAGGAACGAAGTCCTACGAGCAGTACTTC
CDR3aa: CASSPGPGTKSYEQYF

v_gene: TRBV6-5
d_gene: TRBD1
abundance: NA
j_gene: TRBJ2-2
CDR3nt: TGTGCCAGCAGTGTCCTGACAGGGGCCGGGGAGCTGTTTTTT
CDR3aa: CASSVLTGAGELFF

v_gene: TRBV5-1
d_gene: NA
abundance: NA
j_gene: TRBJ2-2
CDR3nt: TGCGCCAGCAGCTCCCGACAGCCGAACACCGGGGAGCTGTTTTTT
CDR3aa: CASSSRQPNTGELFF

v_gene: TRBV28
d_gene: TRBD1
abundance: NA
j_gene: TRBJ2-7
CDR3nt: TGTGCCAGCAGTTTGATTAAGACAGGGTTGGACGAGCAGTACTTC
CDR3aa: CASSLIKTGLDEQYF

v_gene: TRBV28
d_gene: TRBD2
abundance: NA
j_gene: TRBJ2-1
CDR3nt: TGTGCCAGCCGGGGGTCGGGAGGGCGTTGGAATGAGCAGTTCTTC
CDR3aa: CASRGSGGRWNEQFF

v_gene: TRBV11-2
d_gene: NA
abundance: NA
j_gene: TRBJ1-1
CDR3nt: TGTGCCAGCAGCTTAGGTTGGGGCAACACTGAAGCTTTCTTT
CDR3aa: CASSLGWGNTEAFF

v_gene: TRBV4-3
d_gene: NA
abundance: NA
j_gene: TRBJ1-4
CDR3nt: TGCGCCAGCAGCCTGGACAGCCGGGTTATCTCAACTAATGAAAAACTGTTTTTT
CDR3aa: CASSLDSRVISTNEKLFF

v_gene: TRBV4-1
d_gene: NA
abundance: NA
j_gene: TRBJ2-7
CDR3nt: TGCGCCAGCAGCCAGACAGGGGGCCCAGCGGGGGGAAACTACGAGCAGTACTTC
CDR3aa: CASSQTGGPAGGNYEQYF

v_gene: TRBV29-1
d_gene: NA
abundance: NA
j_gene: TRBJ1-1
CDR3nt: TGCAGCGTGAAAGACGCAAACCTTAACACTGAAGCTTTCTTT
CDR3aa: CSVKDANLNTEAFF

v_gene: TRBV5-4
d_gene: NA
abundance: NA
j_gene: TRBJ2-4
CDR3nt: TGTGCCAGCAGCTTGTGGGGCAAAAACATTCAGTACTTC
CDR3aa: CASSLWGKNIQYF

v_gene: TRBV7-2
d_gene: NA
abundance: NA
j_gene: TRBJ2-5
CDR3nt: TGTGCCAGCAGCTTAGTGGTCGGGGAGACCCAGTACTTC
CDR3aa: CASSLVVGETQYF

v_gene: TRBV5-6
d_gene: NA
abundance: NA
j_gene: TRBJ1-2
CDR3nt: TGTGCCAGCAGCTGGAACAGGGCTAACTATGGCTACACCTTC
CDR3aa: CASSWNRANYGYTF

v_gene: TRBV27
d_gene: NA
abundance: NA
j_gene: TRBJ1-1
CDR3nt: TGTGCCCGGACATGGGAAGCTTTCTTT
CDR3aa: CARTWEAFF

v_gene: TRBV7-8
d_gene: NA
abundance: NA
j_gene: TRBJ2-3
CDR3nt: TGTGCCAGCAGCCAAGACTCAGATACGCAGTATTTT
CDR3aa: CASSQDSDTQYF

v_gene: TRBV7-2
d_gene: TRBD1
abundance: NA
j_gene: TRBJ1-2
CDR3nt: TGTGCCAGCAGCTCCAGGGGGCGCGGCTACACCTTC
CDR3aa: CASSSRGRGYTF

v_gene: TRBV6-5
d_gene: NA
abundance: NA
j_gene: TRBJ2-7
CDR3nt: TGTGCCAGCAAAAAAACAATGTACGAGCAGTACTTC
CDR3aa: CASKKTMYEQYF

v_gene: TRBV6-1
d_gene: TRBD1
abundance: NA
j_gene: TRBJ1-5
CDR3nt: TGTGCCAGCATCCCGGACAGGCGCAATCAGCCCCAGCATTTT
CDR3aa: CASIPDRRNQPQHF

v_gene: TRBV28
d_gene: NA
abundance: NA
j_gene: TRBJ1-1
CDR3nt: TGTGCCAGCAGTTTACCCGGGACTGAAGCTTTCTTT
CDR3aa: CASSLPGTEAFF

v_gene: TRBV28
d_gene: NA
abundance: once
j_gene: TRBJ2-7
CDR3nt: TGTGCCAGCATGGCCGTCTGGGGACCCACGACGGGTGAGCAGTACTTC
CDR3aa: CASMAVWGPTTGEQYF

v_gene: TRBV9
d_gene: TRBD2
abundance: once
j_gene: TRBJ2-7
CDR3nt: TGTGCCAGCAGCGTAGGTGCGGGAGGTCCCTACGAGCAGTACTTC
CDR3aa: CASSVGAGGPYEQYF

v_gene: TRBV9
d_gene: TRBD1
abundance: NA
j_gene: TRBJ1-1
CDR3nt: TGTGCCAGCAGCGACGGAGAGGGGGCGCGGACTGAAGCTTTCTTT
CDR3aa: CASSDGEGARTEAFF

v_gene: TRBV9
d_gene: TRBD2
abundance: NA
j_gene: TRBJ2-1
CDR3nt: TGTGCCAGCAGCCCCCGGACTAGCGGGGGTGAGCAGTTCTTC
CDR3aa: CASSPRTSGGEQFF